This T cell receptor (beta chain) stems from a study of shared clonotypes between healthy human individuals. Study-level information: CD4 naive cells filled three plates per donor, CD4 memory three, CD8 naive two and CD8 memory one. Study-level points and caveats: Non-shared clonotypes had lower generation probabilities than those shared by all four donors.

The CDR3 contains 13 residues. V gave up 3 bases and J gave up 14 bases, with 17 bases separating them. Germline V gene data show CDR1 as MGHDK and CDR2 as SYGVNS. Points on this clone: Its target is unknown.

The material for each subset, its genomic DNA, was split evenly across several immunoSEQ plates. As originally analysed: ImmunoSEQ output lacked quality scores and full-length reads, limiting matched filtering. Some clones are missing from TCRdb's copy, which holds only in-frame ones; the method was immunoSEQ multiplex PCR. The D gene and trimming were derived from the DNA, and the V and J assignments and clone size from that table. The data show about 2.4 million clones, with approximately 94% seen just once and around 0.14% held by the top ten. V is TRBV25-1 and J is TRBJ2-1; TRBD1 is a possible D gene (6 bases). Sequencing input: naive CD4+ T cells sorted from blood. Regarding subset: CD45RA+ positively selected. This clonotype was obtained from a man in his late teens or twenties in good health. CDR3 region: CASSDPGTFREFF. The CDR3 nucleotides read TGTGCCAGCAGTGACCCCGGGACATTTAGGGAGTTCTTC.